These 20 T cell receptor beta chains came from one sample sequenced in a study of T cell responses to AZD1222 COVID-19 vaccine. The data were produced by immunoSEQ multiplex PCR, yet TCRdb's version contains in-frame clones alone and is incomplete. The table shows 75,000 to 90,000 clones, with approximately 85% occurring only once. The sequenced sample was peripheral blood, obtained 28 days after the second AZD1222 dose. These receptors were obtained from an adult who received the AZD1222 COVID-19 vaccine.

This chain uses TRBV4-2 with TRBJ2-3; D is tentatively TRBD1 or TRBD2 (5 bases each). Between the trimmed V and J ends, which lost 0 bases and 6 bases, there was a span of 13 bases. Germline loops: CDR1 LGHNA, CDR2 YNFKEQ. The CDR3 runs 15 residues. The CDR3 region is CASSQDGDWGDTQYF. CDR3 bases: TGTGCCAGCAGCCAAGATGGGGATTGGGGGGATACGCAGTATTTT.

This chain links TRBV7-9 with TRBJ1-3, with unresolved D. Trimming removed 4 bases from V and 8 bases from J, with 21 bases in between. The CDR3 is 16 amino acids. CDR1 is SEHNR and CDR2 is FQNEAQ in the germline V gene (reference sequence). CDR3 sequence reads: CASSSDPVLNGYTIYF. CDR3 in DNA: TGTGCCAGCAGCTCGGACCCGGTCCTTAACGGGTACACCATATATTTT.

V and J are TRBV28 and TRBJ2-1, with 9 bases lining up with TRBD1. The germline CDR1 and CDR2 sequences are MDHEN and SYDVKM. The J segment lost 7 bases and the V segment lost 5 bases, leaving 6 bases of the junction unmatched. The CDR3 has 14 amino acids. CDR3 in DNA: TGTGCCAGCAGTCCAGCCGGGACAGGGAATGAGCAGTTCTTC. Protein: CASSPAGTGNEQFF.

This sequence joins TRBV7-2 and TRBJ1-2; 7 positions match TRBD1. The CDR3 spans 15 residues. The V gene's germline CDR1 is SGHTA and CDR2 FQGNSA. The V segment lost 3 bases and the J segment 0 bases; nucleotides outside the gene matches: 4. This CDR3 is CASSLTGKTNYGYTF. CDR3 DNA: TGTGCCAGCAGCTTGACAGGGAAAACTAACTATGGCTACACCTTC.

CDR3 DNA: TGTGCCAGCGCCCCCGGGACAGGGGGCTATGGCTACACCTTC. Protein: CASAPGTGGYGYTF. The chain couples TRBV28 to TRBJ1-2; 11 bases are a match to TRBD1. Germline-derived CDR1 and CDR2 are MDHEN and SYDVKM. The V gene end was trimmed by 8 bases and the J gene end by 4 bases; junction bases not matched to a gene: 6. This CDR3 is 14 amino acids long.

The J gene is TRBJ1-4, the V gene TRBV11-3; D perhaps matches TRBD1 (6 bases). Germline-derived CDR1 and CDR2 are SGHNT and YENEEA. This CDR3 is 14 amino acids long. The V end was cut by 9 bases, the J end by 2 bases, with 13 bases between. CDR3: CASNQGGTNEKLFF. CDR3 DNA sequence: TGTGCCAGTAACCAAGGGGGGACTAATGAAAAACTGTTTTTT.

This clone showed up just a few times. V is TRBV7-8 and J is TRBJ2-1, with TRBD2 matching over 11 bases. Per germline, CDR1 SGHVS and CDR2 FQNEAQ. This CDR3 is built from 15 residues. The V segment lost 4 bases and the J segment 7 bases; nucleotides outside the gene matches: 6. The CDR3 nucleotides read TGTGCCAGCAGCTCTATAGCGGGAGGGTCGAATGAGCAGTTCTTC. This codes for CASSSIAGGSNEQFF. Full variable domain (outside the CDR3, taken from reference TRBV7-8 and TRBJ2-1): GAGVSQSPRYKVAKRGQDVALRCDPISGHVSLFWYQQALGQGPEFLTYFQNEAQLDKSGLPSDRFFAERPEGSVSTLKIQRTQQEDSAVYLCASSSIAGGSNEQFFGPGTRLTVL.

This chain uses TRBV10-3 with TRBJ1-2; 8 bases agree with TRBD1. From germline, CDR1 is ENHRY and CDR2 SYGVKD. V lost 4 bases, J lost 4 bases, and 5 bases stayed unmatched. The CDR3 consists of 14 residues. The CDR3 region has the DNA TGTGCCATCAGTGGGACAGGGCCAGGCTATGGCTACACCTTC. Translated: CAISGTGPGYGYTF.

The sample holds one count of this clone. The V and J genes are TRBV5-1 and TRBJ1-1, with D uncertain. Germline assignment: CDR1 SGHRS and CDR2 YFSETQ. Trimming left V 0 bases short and J 10 bases short, with 13 bases between. The CDR3 loop spans 13 amino acids. CDR3 residues: CASSLEGRRRAFF. CDR3 DNA: TGCGCCAGCAGCTTGGAAGGGCGCAGGCGAGCTTTCTTT.

The chain has TRBV19 and TRBJ1-3, with D possibly matching TRBD1 (5 bases). The CDR3 totals 15 residues. Trimming took 6 bases from V and 0 from J, leaving 12 bases between them. Per germline, CDR1 LNHDA and CDR2 SQIVND (reference sequence). CDR3 sequence: CASRTQATSGNTIYF. CDR3 DNA sequence: TGTGCCAGTAGAACACAGGCGACCTCTGGAAACACCATATATTTT.

The gene calls are TRBV7-2 and TRBJ2-3; 12 bases fit TRBD2. Losses at the gene ends were 5 bases for V and 6 bases for J; bases not matched to a gene: 9. Germline V gene data show CDR1 as SGHTA and CDR2 as FQGNSA. The CDR3 contains 16 residues. DNA of the CDR3: TGTGCCAGCAGCCCAGGACTAGCGGGGTGGGGGGATACGCAGTATTTT. It is translated as CASSPGLAGWGDTQYF. The full variable domain, completed using reference TRBV7-2 and TRBJ2-3, is GAGVSQSPSNKVTEKGKDVELRCDPISGHTALYWYRQSLGQGLEFLIYFQGNSAPDKSGLPSDRFSAERTGGSVSTLTIQRTQQEDSAVYLCASSPGLAGWGDTQYFGPGTRLTVL.

The chain carries TRBV10-3 and TRBJ2-6, with D possibly matching TRBD1 (5 bases). CDR1 ENHRY and CDR2 SYGVKD come from the germline V gene. The CDR3 totals 17 residues. The ends were cut back, 0 bases at V and 0 bases at J, with 9 bases in the middle. The CDR3 loop reads CAISESRQFSGANVLTF. The CDR3 region has the DNA TGTGCCATCAGTGAGTCAAGACAGTTCTCTGGGGCCAACGTCCTGACTTTC.

The rearrangement joins TRBV14 to TRBJ1-2, with D perhaps matching TRBD1 (6 bases). Trimming cost V 1 base and J 7 bases, with 19 bases left between them. CDR1 SGHDN and CDR2 FVKESK come from the germline V gene. This CDR3 has 16 amino acids. The CDR3, as DNA: TGTGCCAGCAGCCAAGCCGGAACAGGGATTAGGCGTGGCTACACCTTC. It yields the protein CASSQAGTGIRRGYTF.

The J gene is TRBJ1-1, the V gene TRBV6-5, with a possible D match to TRBD1 (6 bases). The CDR3 is 13 residues long. V gave up 10 bases and J gave up 6 bases, with 18 bases separating them. Germline lookup yields CDR1 MNHEY and CDR2 SVGAGI. DNA of the CDR3: TGTGCCATCGCAAGCAGCTGGGGGCCTGAAGCTTTCTTT. Translation gives CAIASSWGPEAFF.

The CDR3 bases are TGTGCCAGCAGCTTGGAGCGGTCTGAAGCTTTCTTT. Amino acids: CASSLERSEAFF. The chain couples TRBV14 to TRBJ1-1, with unresolved D. V was clipped by 5 bases and J by 6 bases, with 10 bases between them. CDR1 and CDR2 (germline): SGHDN, FVKESK. The CDR3 has 12 residues. The full variable domain, with the rest looked up from reference TRBV14 and TRBJ1-1, is EAGVTQFPSHSVIEKGQTVTLRCDPISGHDNLYWYRRVMGKEIKFLLHFVKESKQDESGMPNNRFLAERTGGTYSTLKVQPAELEDSGVYFCASSLERSEAFFGQGTRLTVV.

The chain uses TRBV6-5 and TRBJ1-4; the D is unclear. Germline V gives CDR1 MNHEY, CDR2 SVGAGI. The ends were cut back, 2 bases at V and 10 bases at J, with 11 bases in the middle. This CDR3 region has 13 residues. CDR3 protein: CASSYDPGSKLFF. For the CDR3, the DNA is TGTGCCAGCAGTTACGACCCTGGCTCAAAACTGTTTTTT.

The chain is built from TRBV7-2 and TRBJ2-7; no firm D call. Germline V gene lookup returns CDR1 SGHTA and CDR2 FQGNSA. V lost 1 base to trimming and J lost 6 bases, with 7 bases between them. There are 12 residues in the CDR3. In DNA, the CDR3 is TGTGCCAGCAGCTTAGGGGTTAGCGAGCAGTACTTC. It translates to CASSLGVSEQYF.

V usage is TRBV5-4 and J usage is TRBJ2-5; a possible D gene is TRBD2 (5 bases). Germline CDR1 reads SGHNT; CDR2 reads YYREEE (reference sequence). Trimming shortened V by 4 bases and J by 4 bases, and 11 bases separated the two germline ends. This CDR3 has 13 amino acids. The CDR3, as DNA: TGTGCCAGCAGCCCCCCCGGAGGAGAGACCCAGTACTTC. Translated: CASSPPGGETQYF. The full variable domain, in which reference TRBV5-4 and TRBJ2-5 provide the parts outside the CDR3, is ETGVTQSPTHLIKTRGQQVTLRCSSQSGHNTVSWYQQALGQGPQFIFQYYREEENGRGNFPPRFSGLQFPNYSSELNVNALELDDSALYLCASSPPGGETQYFGPGTRLLVL.

The chain is built from TRBV27 and TRBJ1-1; TRBD1 matches 7 bases. CDR1 is MNHEY, CDR2 SMNVEV, per germline (reference sequence). V was pared by 2 bases and J by 4 bases, with 4 bases of the junction left unmatched. This CDR3 is 14 amino acids long. CDR3 in amino acids: CASSLDRAGTEAFF. The CDR3 bases are TGTGCCAGCAGTTTAGACAGGGCGGGCACTGAAGCTTTCTTT.

This chain links TRBV28 with TRBJ2-7, with TRBD2 identical over 12 bases. The CDR3 covers 14 residues. V shed 6 bases, J shed 3 bases, and the junction held 3 bases outside the gene matches. In germline, CDR1 is MDHEN, CDR2 SYDVKM. The CDR3 region is CASSRTSGIYEQYF. The CDR3 nucleotides read TGTGCCAGCAGCCGGACTAGCGGGATCTACGAGCAGTACTTC. The full variable domain, rest sourced from reference TRBV28 and TRBJ2-7, is DVKVTQSSRYLVKRTGEKVFLECVQDMDHENMFWYRQDPGLGLRLIYFSYDVKMKEKGDIPEGYSVSREKKERFSLILESASTNQTSMYLCASSRTSGIYEQYFGPGTRLTVT.